The 10 T cell receptor beta chains listed next were all sequenced from one sample in a study of neurological immune-mediated disorders (dated by TCRdb to the late 2010s). The library was generated by 5' RACE. The run used an Illumina HiSeq 2500. TCRdb ran its own pipeline on the public reads, namely fastp trimming at Q25 and MiXCR clone calling, and kept in-frame beta chains. Rows merge per CDR3 protein into single entries with the most common DNA and genes. The sample has 95,000 or so distinct CDR3 sequences on record, roughly 3.5% of them singletons. The ten largest clones represent around 6% of the sample. The sample taken for sequencing was PBMCs. These receptors all stem from a woman younger than 30 with multiple sclerosis.

The sample holds many counts of this clonotype. The chain joins TRBV5-1 to TRBJ2-3; possibly TRBD2 for D (6 bases). The CDR3 spans 18 residues. Germline CDR1 is SGHRS and CDR2 is YFSETQ. Deletions cut 0 bases from V and 0 bases from J, with 17 bases between. The CDR3 bases are TGCGCCAGCAGCTTGGATTTTAGGGCGGGGAGGAGCACAGATACGCAGTATTTT. It encodes CASSLDFRAGRSTDTQYF.

This clonotype was picked up many times. The CDR3 nucleotides read TGTGCCAGTAGTCTCGCCAGGGTCGCGAACACTGAAGCTTTCTTT. Translation: CASSLARVANTEAFF. V is TRBV19 and J is TRBJ1-1; TRBD1 might be the D (5 bases). This CDR3 region has 15 residues. Germline values: CDR1 LNHDA, CDR2 SQIVND (reference sequence). V was shortened by 5 bases and J by 1 base, with 14 bases between the two germline ends.

J is TRBJ2-1 and V is TRBV12-3 or TRBV12-4; tentative D call: TRBD2 (5 bases). CDR3 size: 15 residues. V was clipped by 5 bases and J by 4 bases, with 15 bases between them. CDR3 sequence: CASSPDGMGYNEQFF. The CDR3 DNA follows: TGTGCCAGCAGTCCCGACGGGATGGGGTACAATGAGCAGTTCTTC.

This clonotype was recorded at least ten times. This chain connects TRBV28 to TRBJ2-4; no reliable D call. The CDR3 extends over 13 amino acids. Germline V gives CDR1 MDHEN, CDR2 SYDVKM. Trimming cost V 3 bases and J 1 base, with 4 bases left between them. CDR3 sequence (DNA): TGTGCCAGCAGTTTCCTCGCCAAAAACATTCAGTACTTC. Translated: CASSFLAKNIQYF. The full variable domain, rest sourced from reference TRBV28 and TRBJ2-4, is DVKVTQSSRYLVKRTGEKVFLECVQDMDHENMFWYRQDPGLGLRLIYFSYDVKMKEKGDIPEGYSVSREKKERFSLILESASTNQTSMYLCASSFLAKNIQYFGAGTRLSVL.

In this sample, this clonotype turned up many times. The chain combines TRBV28 with TRBJ2-7, with 7 nucleotides matching TRBD1. This CDR3 comprises 14 residues. The germline V gene has CDR1 MDHEN and CDR2 SYDVKM. After removal of 6 bases from V and 2 bases from J, the junction contained 7 bases not matched to a gene. The chain's CDR3 is CASSSRGLAYEQYF. The DNA of the CDR3 is TGTGCCAGCAGCTCCAGGGGGTTAGCCTACGAGCAGTACTTC.

This clonotype has a count of ten or more. The genes are TRBV7-9 and TRBJ1-1; tentative D call: TRBD1 (5 bases). In germline, CDR1 is SEHNR, CDR2 FQNEAQ (reference sequence). The CDR3 has 16 residues. V gave up 2 bases and J gave up 4 bases, with 17 bases separating them. The CDR3 spells CASSLIGQGGSTEAFF. The CDR3 nucleotides read TGTGCCAGCAGCTTAATAGGTCAGGGAGGTAGCACTGAAGCTTTCTTT. Supplemented by reference TRBV7-9 and TRBJ1-1, the full variable domain reads DTGVSQNPRHKITKRGQNVTFRCDPISEHNRLYWYRQTLGQGPEFLTYFQNEAQLEKSRLLSDRFSAERPKGSFSTLEIQRTEQGDSAMYLCASSLIGQGGSTEAFFGQGTRLTVV.

This clonotype was detected a few times. A much larger clone lies a single base off, so this may be a read error. The chain carries TRBV10-2 and TRBJ1-2; no definite D call. This CDR3 spans 12 amino acids. CDR1 and CDR2 from the germline V gene are WSHSY and SAAADI. Written as DNA, the CDR3 is TGCGACAGCAGTGAGAACAGCTATGGCTACACCTTC. Protein sequence: CDSSENSYGYTF.

This clonotype was observed many times. Here the CDR3 DNA reads TGTGCCACCAGCAGAGATCGGGCTTCCTACGAGCAGTACTTC. Translation: CATSRDRASYEQYF. The rearrangement uses TRBV15 and TRBJ2-7; no definite D call. With 0 bases removed from V and 1 base from J, the gap between germline ends came to 7 bases. This CDR3 region has 14 residues. Per germline, CDR1 LNHNV and CDR2 YYDKDF (reference sequence).

This clonotype showed up many times. The J gene is TRBJ2-1, the V gene TRBV12-3 or TRBV12-4, with 15 bases fitting TRBD2. Unmatched junction bases numbered 5, after V lost 5 bases and J lost 9 bases. The CDR3 is made up of 15 amino acids. CDR3 nucleotide sequence: TGTGCCAGCAGTCAAGGGACTAGCGGGGGGAGTGAGCAGTTCTTC. Translated: CASSQGTSGGSEQFF.

This clonotype was recorded many times. CDR3 DNA: TGCGCCAGCAGCTGGACAGGGGACTTCTATGGCTACACCTTC. Protein: CASSWTGDFYGYTF. V gene TRBV5-1 combines with J gene TRBJ1-2, with 9 nucleotides matching TRBD1. Germline loops: CDR1 SGHRS, CDR2 YFSETQ. This CDR3 is built from 14 residues. The ends lost 3 bases at V and 4 bases at J; junction bases unmatched: 4.